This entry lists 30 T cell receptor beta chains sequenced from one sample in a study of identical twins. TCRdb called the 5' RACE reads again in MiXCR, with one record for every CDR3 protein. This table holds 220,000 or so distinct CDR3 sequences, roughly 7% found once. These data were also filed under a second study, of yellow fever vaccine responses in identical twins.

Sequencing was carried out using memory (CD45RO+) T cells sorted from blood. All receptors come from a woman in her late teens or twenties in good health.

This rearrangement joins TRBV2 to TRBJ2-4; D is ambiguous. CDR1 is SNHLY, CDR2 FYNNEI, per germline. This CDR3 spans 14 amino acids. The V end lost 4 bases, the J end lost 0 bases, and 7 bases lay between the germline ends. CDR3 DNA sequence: TGTGCCAGCAGTGCCTCGGGAGCCAAAAACATTCAGTACTTC. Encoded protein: CASSASGAKNIQYF.

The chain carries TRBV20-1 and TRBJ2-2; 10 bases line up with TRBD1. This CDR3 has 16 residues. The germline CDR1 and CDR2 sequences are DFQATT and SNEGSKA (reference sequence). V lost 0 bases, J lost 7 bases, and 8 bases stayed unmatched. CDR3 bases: TGCAGTGCTAGAGATCCCGGGACAGGGGTGCTCGGGGAGCTGTTTTTT. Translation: CSARDPGTGVLGELFF.

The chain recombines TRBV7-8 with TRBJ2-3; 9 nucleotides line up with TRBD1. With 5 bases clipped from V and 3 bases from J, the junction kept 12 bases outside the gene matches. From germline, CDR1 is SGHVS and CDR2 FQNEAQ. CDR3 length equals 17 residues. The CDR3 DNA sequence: TGTGCCAGCAGCCTCAGGGTTCGACAGGGGGTAACAGATACGCAGTATTTT. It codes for CASSLRVRQGVTDTQYF.

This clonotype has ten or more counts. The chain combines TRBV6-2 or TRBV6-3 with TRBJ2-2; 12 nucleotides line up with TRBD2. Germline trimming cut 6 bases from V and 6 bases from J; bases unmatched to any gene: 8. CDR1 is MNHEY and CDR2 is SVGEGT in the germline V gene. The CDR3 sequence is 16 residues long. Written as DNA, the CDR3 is TGTGCCAGCAGCCCTCCGACTAGCGGGAGAGCCGGGGAGCTGTTTTTT. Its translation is CASSPPTSGRAGELFF.

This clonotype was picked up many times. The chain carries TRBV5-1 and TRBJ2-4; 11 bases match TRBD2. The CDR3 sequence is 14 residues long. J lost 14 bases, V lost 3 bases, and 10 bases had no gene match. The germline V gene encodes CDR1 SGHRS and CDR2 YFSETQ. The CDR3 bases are TGCGCCAGCAGCTCTGGACTAGCGGGTGACCCTAAGTACTTC. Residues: CASSSGLAGDPKYF.

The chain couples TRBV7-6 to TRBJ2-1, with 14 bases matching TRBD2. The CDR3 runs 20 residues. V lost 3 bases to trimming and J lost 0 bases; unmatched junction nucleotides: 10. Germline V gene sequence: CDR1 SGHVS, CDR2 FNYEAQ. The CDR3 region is CASSFPGLAGGKSSYNEQFF. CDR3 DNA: TGTGCCAGCAGCTTCCCCGGACTAGCGGGAGGCAAGAGCTCCTACAATGAGCAGTTCTTC.

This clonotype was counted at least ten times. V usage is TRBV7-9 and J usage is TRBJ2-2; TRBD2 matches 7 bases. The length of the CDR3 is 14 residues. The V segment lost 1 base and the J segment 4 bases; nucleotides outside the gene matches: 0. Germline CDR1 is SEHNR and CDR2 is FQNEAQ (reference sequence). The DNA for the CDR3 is TGTGCCAGCAGCTTAGGCGGGAGCACCGGGGAGCTGTTTTTT. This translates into CASSLGGSTGELFF.

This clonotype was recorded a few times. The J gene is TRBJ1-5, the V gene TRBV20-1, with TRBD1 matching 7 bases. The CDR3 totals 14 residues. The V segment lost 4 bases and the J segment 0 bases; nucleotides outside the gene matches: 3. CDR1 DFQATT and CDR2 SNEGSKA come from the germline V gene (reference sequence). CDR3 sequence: CSAIRDSSNQPQHF. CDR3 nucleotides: TGCAGTGCTATAAGGGACAGTAGCAATCAGCCCCAGCATTTT.

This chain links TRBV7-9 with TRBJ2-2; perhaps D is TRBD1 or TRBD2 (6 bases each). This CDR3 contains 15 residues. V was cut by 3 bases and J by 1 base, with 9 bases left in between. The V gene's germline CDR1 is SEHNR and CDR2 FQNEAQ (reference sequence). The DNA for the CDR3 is TGTGCCAGCAGCTTTGGGGGGCAGAACACCGGGGAGCTGTTTTTT. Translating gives CASSFGGQNTGELFF. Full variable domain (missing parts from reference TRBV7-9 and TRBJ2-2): DTGVSQNPRHKITKRGQNVTFRCDPISEHNRLYWYRQTLGQGPEFLTYFQNEAQLEKSRLLSDRFSAERPKGSFSTLEIQRTEQGDSAMYLCASSFGGQNTGELFFGEGSRLTVL.

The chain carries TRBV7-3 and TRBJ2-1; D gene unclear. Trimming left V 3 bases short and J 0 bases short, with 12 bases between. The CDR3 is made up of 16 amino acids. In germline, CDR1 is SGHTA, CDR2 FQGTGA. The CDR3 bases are TGTGCCAGCAGCTTCTCACCGGCAGCCTCCTACAATGAGCAGTTCTTC. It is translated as CASSFSPAASYNEQFF.

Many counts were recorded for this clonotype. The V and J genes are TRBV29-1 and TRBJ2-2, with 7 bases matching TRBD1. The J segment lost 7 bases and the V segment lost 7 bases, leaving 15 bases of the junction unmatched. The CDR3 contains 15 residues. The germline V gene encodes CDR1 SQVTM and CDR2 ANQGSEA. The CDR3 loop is CSARAPAGGGGELFF. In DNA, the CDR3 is TGCAGCGCCCGGGCCCCGGCAGGGGGTGGCGGGGAGCTGTTTTTT.

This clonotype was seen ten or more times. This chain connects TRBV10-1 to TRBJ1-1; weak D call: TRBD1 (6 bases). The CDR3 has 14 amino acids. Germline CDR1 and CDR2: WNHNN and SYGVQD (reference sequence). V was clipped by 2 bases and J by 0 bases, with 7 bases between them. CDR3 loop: CASSETGMNTEAFF. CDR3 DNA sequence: TGCGCCAGCAGTGAGACAGGGATGAACACTGAAGCTTTCTTT.

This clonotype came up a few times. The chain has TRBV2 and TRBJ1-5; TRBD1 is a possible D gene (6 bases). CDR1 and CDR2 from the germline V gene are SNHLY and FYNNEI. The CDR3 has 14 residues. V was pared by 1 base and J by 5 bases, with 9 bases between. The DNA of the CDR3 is TGTGCCAGCAGTGAAGACAGGGCTTATCAGCCCCAGCATTTT. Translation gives CASSEDRAYQPQHF.

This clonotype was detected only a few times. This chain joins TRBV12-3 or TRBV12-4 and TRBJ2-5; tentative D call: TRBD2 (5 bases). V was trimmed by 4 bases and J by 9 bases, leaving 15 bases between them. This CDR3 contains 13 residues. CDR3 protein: CASSSSGQRAQYF. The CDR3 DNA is TGTGCCAGCAGTTCCTCCGGGCAGAGGGCCCAGTACTTC.

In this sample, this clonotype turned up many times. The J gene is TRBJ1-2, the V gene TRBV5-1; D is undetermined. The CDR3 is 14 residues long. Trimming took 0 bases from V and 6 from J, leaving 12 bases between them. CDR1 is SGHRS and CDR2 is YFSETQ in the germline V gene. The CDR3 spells CASSLARQADGYTF. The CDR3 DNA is TGCGCCAGCAGCTTGGCCCGGCAGGCGGATGGCTACACCTTC.

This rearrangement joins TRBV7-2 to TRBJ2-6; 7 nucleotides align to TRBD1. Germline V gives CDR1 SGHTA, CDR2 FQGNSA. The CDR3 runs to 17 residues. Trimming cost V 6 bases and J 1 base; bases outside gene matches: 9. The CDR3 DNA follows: TGTGCCAGCAGTCAGGGACAGTTGGGGTCTGGGGCCAACGTCCTGACTTTC. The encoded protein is CASSQGQLGSGANVLTF.

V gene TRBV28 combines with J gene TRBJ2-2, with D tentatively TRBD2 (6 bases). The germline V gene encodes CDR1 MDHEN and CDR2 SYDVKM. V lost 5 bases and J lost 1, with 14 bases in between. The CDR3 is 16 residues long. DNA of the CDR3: TGTGCCAGCAGTGAACTAGCAACACTGAACACCGGGGAGCTGTTTTTT. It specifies CASSELATLNTGELFF.

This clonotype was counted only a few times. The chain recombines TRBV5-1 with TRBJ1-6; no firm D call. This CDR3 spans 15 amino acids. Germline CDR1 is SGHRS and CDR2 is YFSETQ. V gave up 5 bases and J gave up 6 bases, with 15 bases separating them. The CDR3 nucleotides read TGCGCCAGCAGAGGGAAGGCGGCGCTTAATTCACCCCTCCACTTT. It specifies CASRGKAALNSPLHF.

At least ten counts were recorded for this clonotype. CDR3 in amino acids: CASSLFSSGSYNEQFF. In nucleotides, the CDR3 is TGTGCCAGCAGCTTGTTTAGTAGCGGCTCCTACAATGAGCAGTTCTTC. The chain employs TRBV5-6 and TRBJ2-1, with D perhaps TRBD2 (6 bases). The germline CDR1 and CDR2 sequences are SGHDT and YYEEEE. V lost 1 base, J lost 0 bases, and 11 bases lay in between. CDR3 size: 16 residues.

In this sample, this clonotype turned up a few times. The CDR3 here is CSVEGYGRNEQFF. In DNA form, the CDR3 reads TGCAGCGTTGAGGGGTACGGGAGGAATGAGCAGTTCTTC. This sequence joins TRBV29-1 and TRBJ2-1; 7 bases align to TRBD2. CDR3 length: 13 residues. CDR1 is SQVTM, CDR2 ANQGSEA, per germline. J gave up 7 bases and V 3 bases, and 6 bases lay outside the gene matches.

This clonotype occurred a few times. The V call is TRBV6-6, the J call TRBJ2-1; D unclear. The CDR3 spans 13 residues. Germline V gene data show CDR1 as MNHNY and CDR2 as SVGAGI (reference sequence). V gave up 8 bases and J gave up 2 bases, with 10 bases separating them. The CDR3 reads CASGRGTYNEQFF. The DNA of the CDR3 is TGTGCCAGCGGAAGAGGAACCTACAATGAGCAGTTCTTC.

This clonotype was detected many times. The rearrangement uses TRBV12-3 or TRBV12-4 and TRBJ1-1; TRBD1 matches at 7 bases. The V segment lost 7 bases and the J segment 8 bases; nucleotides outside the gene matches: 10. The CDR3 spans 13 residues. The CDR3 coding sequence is TGTGCCAGCACCCTAAGACAGGGTTCAGAAGCTTTCTTT. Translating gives CASTLRQGSEAFF.

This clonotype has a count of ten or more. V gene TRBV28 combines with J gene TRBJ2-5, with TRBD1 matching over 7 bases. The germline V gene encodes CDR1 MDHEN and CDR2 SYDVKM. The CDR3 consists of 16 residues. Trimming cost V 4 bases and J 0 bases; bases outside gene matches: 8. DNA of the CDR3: TGTGCCAGCAGTTACCACCGGGACAGAGACCAAGAGACCCAGTACTTC. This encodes CASSYHRDRDQETQYF.

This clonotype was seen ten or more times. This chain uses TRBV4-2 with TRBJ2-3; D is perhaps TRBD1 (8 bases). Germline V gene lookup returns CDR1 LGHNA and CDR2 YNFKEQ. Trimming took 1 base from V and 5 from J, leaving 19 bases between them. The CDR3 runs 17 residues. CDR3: CASSQGSTGGAGDTQYF. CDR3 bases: TGTGCCAGCAGCCAAGGGTCAACAGGGGGGGCCGGAGATACGCAGTATTTT.

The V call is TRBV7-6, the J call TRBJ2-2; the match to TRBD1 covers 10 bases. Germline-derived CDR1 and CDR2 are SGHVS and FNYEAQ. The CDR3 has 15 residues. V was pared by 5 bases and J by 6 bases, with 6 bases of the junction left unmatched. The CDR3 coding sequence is TGTGCCAGCAGCCCCACGGGGACAGGGGCCGGGGAGCTGTTTTTT. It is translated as CASSPTGTGAGELFF. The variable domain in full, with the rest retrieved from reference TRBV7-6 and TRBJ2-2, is GAGVSQSPRYKVTKRGQDVALRCDPISGHVSLYWYRQALGQGPEFLTYFNYEAQQDKSGLPNDRFSAERPEGSISTLTIQRTEQRDSAMYRCASSPTGTGAGELFFGEGSRLTVL.

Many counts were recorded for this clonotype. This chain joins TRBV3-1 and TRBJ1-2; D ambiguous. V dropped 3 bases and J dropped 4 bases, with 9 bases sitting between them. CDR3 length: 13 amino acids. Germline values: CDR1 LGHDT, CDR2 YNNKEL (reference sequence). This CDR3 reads CASSQASSYGYTF. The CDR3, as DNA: TGTGCCAGCAGCCAGGCAAGTAGCTATGGCTACACCTTC.

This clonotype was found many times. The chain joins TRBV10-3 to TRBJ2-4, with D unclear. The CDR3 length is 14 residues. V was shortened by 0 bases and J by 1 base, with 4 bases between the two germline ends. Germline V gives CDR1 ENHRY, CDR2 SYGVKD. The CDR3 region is CAISESAAKNIQYF. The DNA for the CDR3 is TGTGCCATCAGTGAGTCCGCGGCCAAAAACATTCAGTACTTC.

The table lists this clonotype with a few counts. The CDR3 protein is CASSPMGEQFF. The DNA for the CDR3 is TGTGCCAGCAGCCCGATGGGTGAGCAGTTCTTC. The chain couples TRBV7-9 to TRBJ2-1; D remains unclear. This CDR3 is 11 amino acids long. V lost 5 bases, J lost 9 bases, and 8 bases lay in between. CDR1 and CDR2 from the germline V gene are SEHNR and FQNEAQ (reference sequence).

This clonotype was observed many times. The CDR3, as DNA: TGTGCCAGCAGTGAATCAGGGGACAATCAGCCCCAGCATTTT. It specifies CASSESGDNQPQHF. This chain links TRBV25-1 with TRBJ1-5; perhaps TRBD1 as D (6 bases). The CDR3 is made up of 14 amino acids. In germline, CDR1 is MGHDK, CDR2 SYGVNS. The V end lost 1 base, the J end lost 3 bases, and 7 bases lay between the germline ends.

The CDR3 region has the DNA TGTGCCAGCAGGACAGGGGGTCGCACAGATACGCAGTATTTT. It encodes CASRTGGRTDTQYF. The chain carries TRBV6-1 and TRBJ2-3; 9 nucleotides align to TRBD1. Germline-derived CDR1 and CDR2 are MNHNS and SASEGT. The CDR3 has 14 amino acids. With V trimmed by 6 bases and J by 1 base, 2 bases remained unmatched.